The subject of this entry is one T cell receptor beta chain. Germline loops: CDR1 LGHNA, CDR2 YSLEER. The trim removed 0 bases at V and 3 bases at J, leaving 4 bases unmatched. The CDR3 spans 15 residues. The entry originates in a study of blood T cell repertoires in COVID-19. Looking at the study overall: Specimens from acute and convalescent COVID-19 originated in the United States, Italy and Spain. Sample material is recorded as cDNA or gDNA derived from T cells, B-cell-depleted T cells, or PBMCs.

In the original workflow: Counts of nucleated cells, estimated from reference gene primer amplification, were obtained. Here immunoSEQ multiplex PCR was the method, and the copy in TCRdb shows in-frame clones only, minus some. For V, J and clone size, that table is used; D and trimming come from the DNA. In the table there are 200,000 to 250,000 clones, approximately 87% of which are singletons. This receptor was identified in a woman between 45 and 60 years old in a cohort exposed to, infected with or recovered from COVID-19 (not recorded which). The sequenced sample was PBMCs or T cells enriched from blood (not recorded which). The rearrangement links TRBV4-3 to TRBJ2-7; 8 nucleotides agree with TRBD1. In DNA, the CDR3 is TGCGCCAGCAGCCAAGATTGGACAGGGAACTACGAGCAGTACTTC. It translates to CASSQDWTGNYEQYF.